The 31 T cell receptor beta chains below were found in one sample sequenced in a study of radiation and T cells in renal cell carcinoma. Sample treatment: treatment-naive control, cytoreductive nephrectomy. This table comes from immunoSEQ multiplex PCR, and its TCRdb copy is limited to in-frame clones, with some not included. Of around 26,000 clones in the sample, more than 45% were seen once. Sample: tumor tissue, taken from a patient whose treatment was nephrectomy without radiotherapy. These receptors were taken from a man aged 35-49 years with renal cell carcinoma.

By share of the sample, this clone is medium-sized. This chain connects TRBV7-6 to TRBJ1-1; no firm D call. V was trimmed by 0 bases and J by 3 bases, leaving 11 bases between them. Per the germline V gene, CDR1 is SGHVS and CDR2 is FNYEAQ. The CDR3 is 15 residues long. DNA for the CDR3: TGTGCCAGCAGCTTAGCGAACAGAAGGGACACTGAAGCTTTCTTT. Its translation: CASSLANRRDTEAFF.

This clone has more than one count but fewer than ten. Here the CDR3 DNA reads TGTGCCAGCAGTTTGGCAGGTGATCAGCCCCAGCATTTT. Translation gives CASSLAGDQPQHF. J is TRBJ1-5 and V is TRBV27; D not certain. This CDR3 contains 13 residues. V lost 3 bases and J 5 bases, leaving 8 bases between the germline ends. Germline lookup yields CDR1 MNHEY and CDR2 SMNVEV (reference sequence).

The chain combines TRBV2 with TRBJ2-6, with a possible D match to TRBD1 (5 bases). Germline CDR1 and CDR2: SNHLY and FYNNEI. The germline V and J ends were trimmed by 5 bases and 2 bases, with 13 bases remaining between them. This CDR3 has 16 residues. CDR3 region: CASSSGHLAGANVLTF. CDR3 DNA: TGTGCCAGCAGTTCAGGGCATCTAGCTGGGGCCAACGTCCTGACTTTC. The full variable domain, with the rest looked up from reference TRBV2 and TRBJ2-6, is EPEVTQTPSHQVTQMGQEVILRCVPISNHLYFYWYRQILGQKVEFLVSFYNNEISEKSEIFDDQFSVERPDGSNFTLKIRSTKLEDSAMYFCASSSGHLAGANVLTFGAGSRLTVL.

This clone was observed once. The CDR3 loop is CASSPGFAGNTIYF. CDR3 in DNA: TGTGCCAGCTCACCTGGCTTTGCTGGAAACACCATATATTTT. The chain combines TRBV18 with TRBJ1-3; D not certain. Germline values: CDR1 KGHSH, CDR2 LQKENI. The CDR3 contains 14 residues. V dropped 3 bases and J dropped 2 bases, with 8 bases sitting between them.

J is TRBJ2-3 and V is TRBV10-1; D is ambiguous. CDR1 WNHNN and CDR2 SYGVQD come from the germline V gene (reference sequence). The CDR3 length is 13 residues. Trimming shortened V by 4 bases and J by 4 bases, and 9 bases separated the two germline ends. CDR3 bases: TGCGCCAGCAGTGTGGCCCCTTCAGATACGCAGTATTTT. It yields the protein CASSVAPSDTQYF.

This clone was picked up a small number of times. The chain joins TRBV14 to TRBJ1-6; perhaps TRBD1 as D (5 bases). The CDR3 has 17 amino acids. Germline values: CDR1 SGHDN, CDR2 FVKESK. Trimming took 4 bases from V and 0 from J, leaving 13 bases between them. The CDR3, as DNA: TGTGCCAGCAGCCCTCCAGGGTTAAGCTCCTATAATTCACCCCTCCACTTT. Amino acid sequence: CASSPPGLSSYNSPLHF.

The chain is built from TRBV4-1 and TRBJ2-7, with D possibly being TRBD2 (5 bases). CDR1 is MGHRA, CDR2 YSYEKL, per germline. The V end lost 0 bases, the J end lost 2 bases, and 14 bases lay between the germline ends. The CDR3 has 16 amino acids. The CDR3 protein is CASSQELEGRTYEQYF. DNA of the CDR3: TGCGCCAGCAGCCAAGAATTAGAGGGCAGAACCTACGAGCAGTACTTC.

For the CDR3, the DNA is TGTGCCAGCAGCTTAGGGGGGAGTGAAAAACTGTTTTTT. Its protein product is CASSLGGSEKLFF. This sequence joins TRBV7-4 and TRBJ1-4, with TRBD1 as a possible D gene (5 bases). Germline V gene sequence: CDR1 SGHVT, CDR2 SQSDAQ. CDR3 length: 13 residues. V lost 1 base to trimming and J lost 7 bases, with 7 bases between them.

The V gene is TRBV5-3, the J gene TRBJ2-3; 11 bases agree with TRBD2. TRBV5-3 is labeled an ORF, and its function is uncertain. The CDR3 length is 19 residues. Trimming cost V 0 bases and J 0 bases; bases outside gene matches: 9. CDR3 bases: TGTGCCAGAAGCTTGGCAGAGACTAGCGGGACTCAAAGCACAGATACGCAGTATTTT. Its translation is CARSLAETSGTQSTDTQYF.

This chain joins TRBV14 and TRBJ1-4, with unresolved D. V gave up 1 base and J gave up 8 bases, with 11 bases separating them. Germline values: CDR1 SGHDN, CDR2 FVKESK. This CDR3 comprises 14 residues. CDR3 amino acids: CASSQGVAGEKLFF. The CDR3 DNA reads TGTGCCAGCAGCCAAGGTGTGGCTGGAGAAAAACTGTTTTTT. Full variable domain (rest looked up from reference TRBV14 and TRBJ1-4): EAGVTQFPSHSVIEKGQTVTLRCDPISGHDNLYWYRRVMGKEIKFLLHFVKESKQDESGMPNNRFLAERTGGTYSTLKVQPAELEDSGVYFCASSQGVAGEKLFFGSGTQLSVL.

In regard to this clone: Mismatch with germline at one junction end may stem from a read error. This chain connects TRBV5-3 to TRBJ2-2; D possibly uses TRBD1 or TRBD2 (5 bases each). TRBV5-3 is labeled an ORF, and its function is uncertain. The CDR3 has 18 amino acids. CDR3 region: CARRLGVKDLPNTGELFF. The CDR3 DNA reads as TGTGCCAGAAGATTGGGGGTGAAAGACTTGCCGAACACCGGGGAGCTGTTTTTT.

This clone was seen only a few times. The chain employs TRBV27 and TRBJ2-3; 8 bases are a match to TRBD2. Per the germline V gene, CDR1 is MNHEY and CDR2 is SMNVEV (reference sequence). V lost 7 bases and J lost 2; bases outside the gene matches: 11. This CDR3 has 16 amino acids. CDR3 sequence: CASTLSGTRYTDTQYF. The CDR3 region has the DNA TGTGCCAGCACCCTATCCGGGACTAGATACACAGATACGCAGTATTTT.

V gene TRBV7-6 combines with J gene TRBJ2-7, with D perhaps matching TRBD1 (5 bases). The germline CDR1 and CDR2 sequences are SGHVS and FNYEAQ. V was clipped by 0 bases and J by 5 bases, with 17 bases between them. This CDR3 is 16 amino acids long. CDR3 in amino acids: CASSLAQARARDEQYF. The CDR3 DNA reads as TGTGCCAGCAGCTTAGCGCAAGCCAGGGCCCGAGACGAGCAGTACTTC. The full variable domain, with the rest looked up from reference TRBV7-6 and TRBJ2-7, is GAGVSQSPRYKVTKRGQDVALRCDPISGHVSLYWYRQALGQGPEFLTYFNYEAQQDKSGLPNDRFSAERPEGSISTLTIQRTEQRDSAMYRCASSLAQARARDEQYFGPGTRLTVT.

CDR3 DNA sequence: TGTGCCAGCAGCCAAGGGGGGGGCAATCAGCCCCAGCATTTT. This translates into CASSQGGGNQPQHF. The V gene is TRBV28, the J gene TRBJ1-5, with a tentative D call TRBD1 (6 bases). In germline, CDR1 is MDHEN, CDR2 SYDVKM. The V end lost 6 bases, the J end lost 2 bases, and 11 bases lay between the germline ends. CDR3 length: 14 residues.

The chain joins TRBV7-9 to TRBJ2-1; TRBD1 matches at 9 bases. In germline, CDR1 is SEHNR, CDR2 FQNEAQ (reference sequence). The trim removed 5 bases at V and 2 bases at J, leaving 7 bases unmatched. This CDR3 is 16 amino acids long. The CDR3 spells CASSPRDREPYNEQFF. CDR3 DNA sequence: TGTGCCAGCAGCCCCCGGGACAGGGAACCCTACAATGAGCAGTTCTTC.

The J gene is TRBJ2-3, the V gene TRBV6-6; the D gene is possibly TRBD1 (5 bases). This CDR3 has 16 amino acids. Trimming stripped 2 bases from V and 0 bases from J, with 12 bases between. The germline V gene has CDR1 MNHNY and CDR2 SVGAGI (reference sequence). CDR3 sequence: CASSYAPQGSTDTQYF. CDR3 nucleotides: TGTGCCAGCAGTTACGCCCCCCAGGGCAGCACAGATACGCAGTATTTT.

This clone was seen more than once but under ten times. The rearrangement links TRBV27 to TRBJ1-1; tentatively, D is TRBD1 (6 bases). The CDR3 has 15 amino acids. Between the trimmed V and J ends, which lost 5 bases and 4 bases, there was a span of 17 bases. Per germline, CDR1 MNHEY and CDR2 SMNVEV (reference sequence). The CDR3 loop is CASSARQAWRTEAFF. CDR3 sequence (DNA): TGTGCCAGCAGTGCCCGACAGGCTTGGCGCACTGAAGCTTTCTTT.

This clone occurred a few times. V is TRBV4-1 and J is TRBJ2-2; 13 bases align to TRBD2. This CDR3 region has 17 residues. The V gene's germline CDR1 is MGHRA and CDR2 YSYEKL. V lost 4 bases, J lost 5 bases, and 7 bases stayed unmatched. The CDR3 sequence: CASSPRTSGSGTGELFF. For the CDR3, the DNA is TGCGCCAGCAGCCCGCGGACTAGCGGGAGTGGGACCGGGGAGCTGTTTTTT.

The chain combines TRBV28 with TRBJ2-5; maybe TRBD2 (6 bases). Trimming cost V 6 bases and J 3 bases, with 11 bases left between them. Germline V gene sequence: CDR1 MDHEN, CDR2 SYDVKM. This CDR3 has 13 residues. In nucleotides, the CDR3 is TGTGCCAGCAGCAGCGGGTACGAAGAGACCCAGTACTTC. Translating gives CASSSGYEETQYF.

The chain combines TRBV28 with TRBJ2-5, with D possibly matching TRBD1 (6 bases). V lost 8 bases and J 3 bases, leaving 13 bases between the germline ends. The CDR3 has 13 amino acids. Germline V gene sequence: CDR1 MDHEN, CDR2 SYDVKM. The CDR3 DNA sequence: TGTGCCAGCGGCCGGGACACAAAAGAGACCCAGTACTTC. Residues: CASGRDTKETQYF.

This clone is medium-sized in the sample. This rearrangement joins TRBV11-2 to TRBJ1-1; D uncertain. V gave up 1 base and J gave up 0 bases, with 6 bases separating them. Germline lookup yields CDR1 SGHAT and CDR2 FQNNGV. The CDR3 consists of 14 residues. This CDR3 is CASSLGVLNTEAFF. The DNA for the CDR3 is TGTGCCAGCAGCTTAGGGGTCTTGAACACTGAAGCTTTCTTT.

The V gene is TRBV4-3, the J gene TRBJ2-1; 15 bases match TRBD2. CDR1 LGHNA and CDR2 YSLEER come from the germline V gene. J lost 10 bases, V lost 2 bases, and 6 bases had no gene match. The CDR3 is 16 residues long. The CDR3 protein is CASSQHGTSGGREQFF. The CDR3 DNA follows: TGCGCCAGCAGCCAACATGGGACTAGCGGGGGGAGAGAGCAGTTCTTC.

The gene calls are TRBV4-1 and TRBJ1-4; D not resolved. The germline CDR1 and CDR2 sequences are MGHRA and YSYEKL. V lost 1 base and J lost 4, with 10 bases in between. CDR3 size: 15 residues. This CDR3 reads CASSQVGQNNEKLFF. The CDR3, as DNA: TGCGCCAGCAGCCAAGTCGGGCAGAATAATGAAAAACTGTTTTTT.

This clone is medium-sized in the sample. The J gene is TRBJ1-4, the V gene TRBV7-9; TRBD1 is a possible D gene (6 bases). Germline values: CDR1 SEHNR, CDR2 FQNEAQ (reference sequence). This CDR3 is 15 amino acids long. Trimming took off 1 base at V and 7 bases at J, with 13 bases between the two ends. CDR3 residues: CASSLGGGRAEKLFF. CDR3 nucleotide sequence: TGTGCCAGCAGCTTAGGTGGGGGGCGCGCTGAAAAACTGTTTTTT.

A single count supports this clone. CDR3 region: CSVEDLWGEGYDNEQFF. The CDR3 DNA follows: TGCAGCGTTGAAGACTTGTGGGGGGAGGGCTATGACAATGAGCAGTTCTTC. The rearrangement links TRBV29-1 to TRBJ2-1; 7 positions match TRBD2. Germline V gene sequence: CDR1 SQVTM, CDR2 ANQGSEA. The CDR3 loop spans 17 amino acids. V was clipped by 0 bases and J by 5 bases; unmatched bases: 13.

This clone has a handful of counts. This chain uses TRBV6-5 with TRBJ1-1, with D maybe TRBD1 (6 bases). This CDR3 has 15 residues. The V end lost 6 bases, the J end lost 6 bases, and 20 bases lay between the germline ends. CDR1 and CDR2 from the germline V gene are MNHEY and SVGAGI. Here the CDR3 DNA reads TGTGCCAGCAGATCCCCCATAGGACAGTCCCCTGAAGCTTTCTTT. It encodes CASRSPIGQSPEAFF.

This clone was detected only a few times. The chain recombines TRBV7-8 with TRBJ2-5; 7 nucleotides align to TRBD1. CDR1 SGHVS and CDR2 FQNEAQ come from the germline V gene. V was clipped by 1 base and J by 2 bases; unmatched bases: 1. The CDR3 consists of 14 residues. CDR3 nucleotide sequence: TGTGCCAGCAGCTTAGGGGGACAGCAAGAGACCCAGTACTTC. Its translation: CASSLGGQQETQYF.

The chain employs TRBV11-2 and TRBJ2-4; TRBD2 matches 9 bases. Germline CDR1 SGHAT, CDR2 FQNNGV. V lost 1 base, J lost 0 bases, and 1 base stayed unmatched. The CDR3 is made up of 16 amino acids. The chain's CDR3 is CASSLGLAVAKNIQYF. The CDR3 DNA reads TGTGCCAGCAGCTTAGGACTAGCGGTAGCCAAAAACATTCAGTACTTC.

This clone was seen a handful of times. V gene TRBV19 combines with J gene TRBJ1-6; no clear D. With 4 bases removed from V and 7 bases from J, the gap between germline ends came to 14 bases. This CDR3 is built from 15 residues. From germline, CDR1 is LNHDA and CDR2 SQIVND (reference sequence). CDR3 protein: CASSTHGQLNSPLHF. The CDR3 DNA reads TGTGCCAGTAGTACCCACGGGCAGCTCAATTCACCCCTCCACTTT.

This clone was counted only a few times. Other DNA sequences in this specimen translate into the identical CDR3. The chain carries TRBV11-2 and TRBJ2-7; D unclear. Trimming removed 1 base from V and 4 bases from J, with 5 bases in between. CDR1 SGHAT and CDR2 FQNNGV come from the germline V gene. The CDR3 sequence is 12 residues long. The CDR3 nucleotides are TGTGCCAGCAGCTTAGTGGGGTACGAGCAGTACTTC. It codes for CASSLVGYEQYF.

V usage is TRBV27 and J usage is TRBJ2-2; no definite D call. The V end lost 2 bases, the J end lost 0 bases, and 7 bases lay between the germline ends. CDR1 is MNHEY and CDR2 is SMNVEV in the germline V gene (reference sequence). The CDR3 contains 15 residues. The CDR3 DNA reads as TGTGCCAGCAGTTTAACCAGCACGAACACCGGGGAGCTGTTTTTT. It encodes CASSLTSTNTGELFF.